Reported below is one T cell receptor (beta chain). Its antigen is still unknown. This entry is derived from a study of blood T cells in healthy people across ages. Study conclusions and caveats: Diversity of TCR beta per million T cells declined in a roughly linear way with age. The study found more naive CD4+ cells and higher diversity in long-lived than aged donors.

The extraction recovered at least 5.5 micrograms of total RNA per sample. The CDR3 has 14 amino acids. Between the trimmed V and J ends, which lost 6 bases and 6 bases, there was a span of 15 bases. Germline V gene data show CDR1 as MNHEY and CDR2 as SVGEGT. Combining a sample-barcoded 5' primer with a J-beta primer mix, a second PCR ran for roughly 7 to 11 cycles. TCRdb ran MiXCR on the 5' RACE reads and lists one entry per CDR3 protein. The table lists approximately 600,000 distinct CDR3 sequences, 45% to 65% of them singletons. This sequence was found in a man between 60 and 75 years old in good health. J is TRBJ2-4 and V is TRBV6-2 or TRBV6-3; D is possibly TRBD1 or TRBD2 (7 bases each). The sequenced material came from blood. CDR3 sequence: CASSPQGGANIQYF. The CDR3 bases are TGTGCCAGCAGCCCCCAGGGGGGGGCAAACATTCAGTACTTC.